This T cell receptor (beta chain) was captured by sequencing in a study of blood T cell repertoires in COVID-19. For the study at large: Samples representing acute and convalescent COVID-19 were sourced from the United States, Italy and Spain. PBMCs, B-cell-depleted T cells, or T cells were the source of the cDNA or gDNA that made up the material.

CDR3 size: 15 residues. CDR1 MNHEY and CDR2 SMNVEV come from the germline V gene (reference sequence). Trimming removed 1 base at V and 4 bases at J, with 14 bases between. Authors' processing steps: By means of reference gene primer amplification, nucleated cell counts were estimated. The repertoire was sequenced with immunoSEQ multiplex PCR; TCRdb's copy has only in-frame clones and lacks some. D and trimming come from the DNA, and the V and J calls and clone size come from that table. The sample has approximately 86,000 clones, nearly 90% seen once. This TCR was recovered from a man in his fifties with acute or convalescent COVID-19. The sample comprised peripheral blood. The chain combines TRBV27 with TRBJ2-7; the D gene is possibly TRBD1 (5 bases). CDR3 coding DNA: TGTGCCAGCAGTTTATGTATCCGAGCAGGGTACGAGCAGTACGTC. Protein: CASSLCIRAGYEQYV.